This TCR beta chain was recovered during a study of blood T cell repertoires in COVID-19. Profiled with immunoSEQ multiplex PCR; TCRdb holds only in-frame clones, not every one. The sample has 300,000 to 450,000 clones; roughly 90% are singletons. The junction had 7 bases not matched to a gene; V was cut back by 3 bases and J by 2 bases. The CDR3 length is 16 residues. CDR1 and CDR2 from the germline V gene are DFQATT and SNEGSKA (reference sequence). J is TRBJ2-5 and V is TRBV20-1; 12 positions agree with TRBD2. Sequencing used peripheral blood. The clonotype comes from a woman between 25 and 40 years old with COVID-19, enrolled during active disease. The CDR3 DNA sequence: TGCAGTGCTAGTCTAGCGGGAGGGCCGGAACAAGAGACCCAGTACTTC. Protein: CSASLAGGPEQETQYF.